This is a list of T cell receptor beta chains from one sample in a study of blood T cell repertoires in COVID-19. Clones were read by immunoSEQ multiplex PCR, and TCRdb kept only the in-frame ones, dropping some. The table has under 150,000 clones, approximately 90% seen once. The specimen was peripheral blood. The receptors originated from a human donor with active COVID-19. The donor label of this sample is uncertain. Both conserved end residues are part of each CDR3. D genes are given only for firm matches. Clone size is stated in some rows and not others, as once, few, many or a class when expanded.

clone size,V gene,J gene,D gene,CDR3 DNA,CDR3 protein
.,TRBV5-4,TRBJ2-1,.,TGTGCCAGCAGCCCAAAGGGGGGGCTTGTGAATGAGCAGTTCTTC,CASSPKGGLVNEQFF
.,TRBV7-9,TRBJ2-7,TRBD2,TGTGCCAGCAGCTTAGACGGGGGGAGATTCGAGCAGTACTTC,CASSLDGGRFEQYF
.,TRBV18,TRBJ2-1,TRBD2,TGTGCCAGCTCACCGGGACTAGAGTACAATGAGCAGTTCTTC,CASSPGLEYNEQFF
.,TRBV19,TRBJ1-1,.,TGTGCCAGTAGTATAACAGGACATAAAGCTTTCTTT,CASSITGHKAFF
.,TRBV30,TRBJ1-6,TRBD1,TGTGCCGCGGGACAGCTAAATTCACCCCTCCACTTT,CAAGQLNSPLHF
.,TRBV27,TRBJ2-1,TRBD2,TGTGCCAGCAGTTTAAGCGGGGGGGCCAAAGAGTTCTTC,CASSLSGGAKEFF
once,TRBV4-1,TRBJ2-3,.,TGCGCCAGCAGCCAAAGGTTCAGGGATACGCAGTATTTT,CASSQRFRDTQYF
.,TRBV19,TRBJ1-3,.,TGTGCCAGTAGTTTCGGTGACAGCTTCTCTGGAAACACCATATATTTT,CASSFGDSFSGNTIYF
.,TRBV7-9,TRBJ2-7,TRBD1,TGTGCCAGCCACACGACAGGGAAACCCTACGAGCAGTACTTC,CASHTTGKPYEQYF
.,TRBV4-3,TRBJ2-3,TRBD1,TGCGCCAGCAGGCAAGGGACAGGGACGCAGTATTTT,CASRQGTGTQYF
few,TRBV27,TRBJ2-3,TRBD2,TGTGCCAGCAGTCCCAGACTAGCGGGGGATACGCAGTATTTT,CASSPRLAGDTQYF
.,TRBV5-1,TRBJ1-1,TRBD1,TGCGCCAGCAGCCCTGGGACAGGGGGCGGTTTGAACACTGAAGCTTTCTTT,CASSPGTGGGLNTEAFF
.,TRBV14,TRBJ2-7,TRBD1,TGTGCCAGCAGCCAAGATGGGACAGGGGCCTACGAGCAGTACTTC,CASSQDGTGAYEQYF
.,TRBV5-1,TRBJ2-2,TRBD1,TGCGCCAGCAGCTTGTTGGCAGGGGGTTCATCCGGGGAGCTGTTTTTT,CASSLLAGGSSGELFF
few,TRBV7-2,TRBJ1-4,.,TGTGCCAGCAGCCGGGAATATGGTGAAAAACTGTTTTTT,CASSREYGEKLFF
.,TRBV7-2,TRBJ1-6,.,TGTGCCAGCAGCCCGAGACAGGCCAGGAGTTCACCCCTCCACTTT,CASSPRQARSSPLHF
.,TRBV4-3,TRBJ2-2,.,TGCGCCAGCAGCCAAGATTTGGGGGCAGGGATCAGCACCGGGGAGCTGTTTTTT,CASSQDLGAGISTGELFF
.,TRBV12-3/TRBV12-4,TRBJ1-5,.,TGTGCCAGCAGTTTTGGGGGGCAGCCCCAGCATTTT,CASSFGGQPQHF
few,TRBV6-2/TRBV6-3,TRBJ2-7,TRBD2,TGTGCCAGCAGTTCTTCCGGGACTAGACCTTACGAGCAGTACTTC,CASSSSGTRPYEQYF
.,TRBV2,TRBJ1-4,.,TGTGCCAGCAGTGAAGCCGGCGGGCCTAATGAAAAACTGTTTTTT,CASSEAGGPNEKLFF
.,TRBV2,TRBJ1-6,TRBD1,TGTGCCAGCAGTAGGGACAGGGGGATTTCACCCCTCCACTTT,CASSRDRGISPLHF
.,TRBV27,TRBJ2-7,TRBD1,TGTGCCAGCAGTACATCTACAGGGGTACCCTACGAGCAGTACTTC,CASSTSTGVPYEQYF
.,TRBV30,TRBJ1-2,.,TGTGCCTGGACCGGATCGGGGGGGGCGTCCGGCTACACCTTC,CAWTGSGGASGYTF
.,TRBV19,TRBJ1-1,.,TGTGCCAGTAGGGGGGCCGTGAACACTGAAGCTTTCTTT,CASRGAVNTEAFF
.,TRBV15,TRBJ1-5,.,TGTGCCACCAGCACCCATAGGGGGGGGCCTAGCAATCAGCCCCAGCATTTT,CATSTHRGGPSNQPQHF
.,TRBV9,TRBJ2-5,.,TGTGCCAGCAGCGTAGGGGACTGGGAGACCCAGTACTTC,CASSVGDWETQYF
.,TRBV6-2/TRBV6-3,TRBJ2-5,TRBD1,TGTGCCAGCAGTAAACGACAGGGGCAAGAGACCCAGTACTTC,CASSKRQGQETQYF
.,TRBV5-1,TRBJ1-1,TRBD1,TGCGCCAGCAGCTTGTCACCTACCGGGACAGCGAACACTGAAGCTTTCTTT,CASSLSPTGTANTEAFF
.,TRBV5-4,TRBJ1-1,TRBD1,TGTGCCAGCAGCTTCGGTGCAGGGGGCACTGAAGCTTTCTTT,CASSFGAGGTEAFF
few,TRBV4-1,TRBJ1-5,.,TGCGCCAGCAGCCAAGATCCGAGCTATAGCAATCAGCCCCAGCATTTT,CASSQDPSYSNQPQHF
.,TRBV7-9,TRBJ2-1,TRBD2,TGTGCCAGCAGCTTAACTCGCGGGGGGGCGAATGAGCAGTTCTTC,CASSLTRGGANEQFF
once,TRBV6-2/TRBV6-3,TRBJ2-3,TRBD2,TGTGCCAGCAGCTCCGGGACTAGCGGGCTACGTAGCACAGATACGCAGTATTTT,CASSSGTSGLRSTDTQYF
.,TRBV4-1,TRBJ1-1,.,TGCGCCAGCAGCCAAGGGTCTGGGGGCCCTTGGAACACTGAAGCTTTCTTT,CASSQGSGGPWNTEAFF
.,TRBV7-2,TRBJ2-1,TRBD2,TGTGCCAGCAGCTTACCGAAGAGCGGGGGGGTCTACAATGAGCAGTTCTTC,CASSLPKSGGVYNEQFF
.,TRBV2,TRBJ2-7,.,TGTGCCAGCAGTGAAAGGGGAGGTAGTCTGTACGAGCAGTACTTC,CASSERGGSLYEQYF
.,TRBV28,TRBJ1-2,TRBD1,TGTGCCAGCAGTGGAACAGGGGGAGGTAACTATGGCTACACCTTC,CASSGTGGGNYGYTF
.,TRBV10-3,TRBJ2-3,.,TGTGCCATCAGTGAACAGAACACAGATACGCAGTATTTT,CAISEQNTDTQYF
once,TRBV11-2,TRBJ2-1,TRBD1,TGTGCCAGCAGCTTAGAGGGGACAGGGGGCTATGAGCAGTTCTTC,CASSLEGTGGYEQFF
.,TRBV25-1,TRBJ2-5,.,TGTGCCAGCAGTGAGGAGAGGGCCCAGTACTTC,CASSEERAQYF
.,TRBV6-2/TRBV6-3,TRBJ2-7,.,TGTGCCAGCAGCCCCCTTACGGGTTACTACGAGCAGTACTTC,CASSPLTGYYEQYF
.,TRBV21-1,TRBJ2-7,.,TGTGCCAGCAGCGCAAGTGACGTAAACCGGGACAGGGGGCAATCGGGGGAGCAGTACTTC,CASSASDVNRDRGQSGEQYF
.,TRBV7-9,TRBJ1-4,.,TGTGCCAGCAGCTTAGCGGACTGGAGGGATGAAAAACTGTTTTTT,CASSLADWRDEKLFF
.,TRBV7-7,TRBJ2-1,.,TGTGCTAGCAGCTTTTCCAGGGGTAATGAGCAGTTCTTC,CASSFSRGNEQFF
.,TRBV11-2,TRBJ1-1,.,TGTGCCAGCAGCTCCAGCGGGGGGTGGGACACTGAAGCTTTCTTT,CASSSSGGWDTEAFF
once,TRBV3-1/TRBV3-2,TRBJ2-6,.,TGTGCCAGCAGCCAATCTGAAGGGGAGGCTGGGGCCAACGTCCTGACTTTC,CASSQSEGEAGANVLTF
.,TRBV25-1,TRBJ1-5,.,TGTGCCAGCAGTGAATCGGGAGGGGGTAACCAGCCCCAGCATTTT,CASSESGGGNQPQHF
once,TRBV11-2,TRBJ1-1,.,TGTGCCAGCAGCTTAGGAGCGGCCAACACTGAAGCTTTCTTT,CASSLGAANTEAFF
.,TRBV6-5,TRBJ1-6,TRBD1,TGTGCCAGCAGTTACGGGGACAGGGGGGATTCACCCCTCCACTTT,CASSYGDRGDSPLHF
.,TRBV24-1,TRBJ2-7,TRBD1,TGTGCCACCAGTGAAACAGGGGGGTGGGAGCAGTACTTC,CATSETGGWEQYF
.,TRBV24-1,TRBJ2-1,TRBD1,TGTGCCACCAGTGATTTCGGGACAGGGAAAAATCCCAATGAGCAGTTCTTC,CATSDFGTGKNPNEQFF
.,TRBV11-2,TRBJ2-7,TRBD2,TGTGCCAGCAGCTTCAGGACTAGCGGAGTACCTCACTACGAGCAGTACTTC,CASSFRTSGVPHYEQYF
.,TRBV10-3,TRBJ2-7,TRBD2,TGTGCCATCAGTGAGTCGAAAACTAGCGGGGGAGGAATCGGAGCCGCATCCTACGAGCAGTACTTC,CAISESKTSGGGIGAASYEQYF
.,TRBV15,TRBJ1-2,.,TGTGCCACCAGCAGAGCAGCAGGGGATGGCTACACCTTC,CATSRAAGDGYTF
.,TRBV7-8,TRBJ2-3,TRBD2,TGTGCCAGCAGCTTAGGGTTCGGGGGGGCCGGGGATACACAGTATTTT,CASSLGFGGAGDTQYF
.,TRBV11-2,TRBJ2-4,TRBD1,TGTGCCAGCAGCTTTGGACAGGGGATCGGAAAAAACATTCAGTACTTC,CASSFGQGIGKNIQYF